This TCR beta chain was documented in a study of blood T cell repertoires in COVID-19. Study-wide background: Specimens from acute and convalescent COVID-19 originated in the United States, Italy and Spain.

CDR1 and CDR2 from the germline V gene are SGHAT and FQNNGV. The CDR3 sequence is 15 residues long. V gave up 5 bases and J gave up 0 bases; unmatched junction bases: 3. Study processing details: Reference gene primer amplification gave nucleated cell count estimates. Sequencing used immunoSEQ multiplex PCR; TCRdb keeps in-frame clones, though not all of them. That table gives V, J and clone size, and the DNA gave D and trimming. Of roughly 250,000 clones in the sample, under 95% were seen once. In terms of age and location, participants ranged from roughly 18 to 95 years and lived in under 30 US areas. Participant-given clinical history determined each cohort assignment. This clone was observed once.

Sequencing used PBMCs or T cells enriched from blood (not recorded which). The receptor's source is a woman between 40 and 50 years old with acute COVID-19. The gene calls are TRBV11-2 and TRBJ1-3; TRBD1 aligns across 8 bases. DNA for the CDR3: TGTGCCAGCAGCCGGGACAGGAGCTCTGGAAACACCATATATTTT. It translates to CASSRDRSSGNTIYF.